The rows below give T cell receptor beta chains drawn from one sample of a study of Graves' ophthalmopathy and Graves' hyperthyroidism. TCRdb reanalysed the multiplex PCR reads using MiXCR and keeps one entry per CDR3 protein. The top ten clones hold 1.6% of a sample with about 370,000 distinct CDR3 sequences, around 16% of them seen once. The sample comprised peripheral blood. The receptors derive from a woman aged 18-29 years with Graves' ophthalmopathy. Both conserved end residues are part of each CDR3. A D gene is named only where the DNA matches it firmly. The listing skips clone size in some rows; elsewhere it reads once, few, many or a size class.

-	TRBV27	TRBJ2-7	-	CASTPLGTFREQYF	TGTGCCAGCACCCCTCTCGGGACATTTAGAGAGCAGTACTTC
-	TRBV18	TRBJ1-2	many	CASSPKGSVDYGYTF	TGTGCCAGCTCACCGAAGGGGAGCGTTGACTATGGCTACACCTTC
-	TRBV7-3	TRBJ1-5	many	CASSPISVISGPQHF	TGTGCCAGCAGCCCTATTTCAGTTATCAGTGGACCCCAGCATTTT
-	TRBV28	TRBJ1-1	-	CASSWTAAGTEAFF	TGTGCCAGCAGTTGGACAGCGGCGGGCACTGAAGCTTTCTTT
-	TRBV19	TRBJ1-5	many	CASSIGRDSNQPQHF	TGTGCCAGTAGTATAGGCAGGGATAGCAATCAGCCCCAGCATTTT
-	TRBV20-1	TRBJ1-5	many	CSARDSGPLGGNQPQHF	TGCAGTGCTAGAGATTCGGGTCCCCTGGGGGGGAATCAGCCCCAGCATTTT
TRBD1	TRBV7-3	TRBJ1-1	-	CASSLTGDGYTEAFF	TGTGCCAGCAGCTTGACAGGGGACGGTTACACTGAAGCTTTCTTT
-	TRBV5-1	TRBJ2-2	once	CASSLVGDAGELFF	TGCGCCAGCAGCTTGGTAGGGGATGCCGGGGAGCTGTTTTTT
-	TRBV7-8	TRBJ2-7	-	CASSLVVGLPYEQYF	TGTGCCAGCAGCTTAGTGGTAGGGTTGCCCTACGAGCAGTACTTC
TRBD1	TRBV30	TRBJ2-5	many	CAWTQEGQGVETQYF	TGTGCCTGGACCCAGGAAGGACAGGGTGTAGAGACCCAGTACTTC
TRBD1	TRBV11-2	TRBJ2-7	-	CASSLVSGREGQGAYEQYF	TGTGCCAGCAGCTTAGTTTCAGGAAGGGAGGGACAGGGGGCTTACGAGCAGTACTTC
-	TRBV7-3	TRBJ2-7	many	CASSFSSNGLYEQYF	TGTGCCAGCAGCTTCTCATCAAACGGACTTTACGAGCAGTACTTC
-	TRBV19	TRBJ2-1	few	CASSPRGGARYNEQFF	TGTGCCAGTAGCCCCAGGGGAGGGGCGCGCTACAATGAGCAGTTCTTC
TRBD1	TRBV19	TRBJ2-7	many	CAPPQQGVSSYEQYF	TGTGCCCCCCCCCAACAGGGGGTAAGCTCCTACGAGCAGTACTTC
TRBD1	TRBV6-2/TRBV6-3	TRBJ2-7	many	CASSTDRGGNEQYF	TGTGCCAGCAGTACTGACAGGGGTGGAAACGAGCAGTACTTC
TRBD2	TRBV6-1	TRBJ2-7	many	CASSQRGSWSYEQYF	TGTGCCAGCAGCCAGCGGGGGAGTTGGAGCTACGAGCAGTACTTC
TRBD1	TRBV12-3/TRBV12-4	TRBJ1-1	-	CASVRQGLNTEAFF	TGTGCCAGCGTCCGACAGGGGCTGAACACTGAAGCTTTCTTT